A selection of T cell receptor beta chains follows, all from one sample in a study of blood T cell repertoires in COVID-19. The method was immunoSEQ multiplex PCR; TCRdb's version includes in-frame clones alone and lacks a portion of them. The top ten hold around 10% of the sample, which has some 270,000 clones, roughly 85% seen once. The sample was peripheral blood. Receptors were obtained from a woman in her 70s with acute or convalescent COVID-19. CDR3s include the opening cysteine and the closing phenylalanine or tryptophan. The order of the fields is V gene, J gene, clone size, D gene, CDR3 DNA, CDR3 protein. D genes are given only for firm matches. Clone size appears in some rows only: once, few, many, or a class for an expanded clone.

v_call: TRBV19; j_call: TRBJ2-4; clone_size: NA; d_call: TRBD2; cdr3_nt: TGTGCCAGTAGCCCCGCGGGCGGGGGGGCCTCCAAAAACATTCAGTACTTC; cdr3_aa: CASSPAGGGASKNIQYF
v_call: TRBV2; j_call: TRBJ1-1; clone_size: NA; d_call: TRBD1; cdr3_nt: TGTGCCACCAAGCAGGGGGTAGGTACTGAAGCTTTCTTT; cdr3_aa: CATKQGVGTEAFF
v_call: TRBV18; j_call: TRBJ2-1; clone_size: NA; d_call: NA; cdr3_nt: TGTGCCAGCTCCTCGGGCGGGGGCGAGGAGCAGTTCTTC; cdr3_aa: CASSSGGGEEQFF
v_call: TRBV7-9; j_call: TRBJ1-1; clone_size: NA; d_call: TRBD1; cdr3_nt: TGTGCCAGCATTGCGACAGGGGTCTTATCTGAAGCTTTCTTT; cdr3_aa: CASIATGVLSEAFF
v_call: TRBV18; j_call: TRBJ2-1; clone_size: NA; d_call: NA; cdr3_nt: TGTGCCAGCTCAAGTACAGGGTCGCGAGGTGAGCAGTTCTTC; cdr3_aa: CASSSTGSRGEQFF
v_call: TRBV9; j_call: TRBJ2-2; clone_size: NA; d_call: NA; cdr3_nt: TGTGCCAGCAGCGTAGCTACGAGGGATAATACCGGGGAGCTGTTTTTT; cdr3_aa: CASSVATRDNTGELFF
v_call: TRBV19; j_call: TRBJ1-5; clone_size: NA; d_call: TRBD1; cdr3_nt: TGTGCCAGTGGGGACAGGGATGAGCCCCAGCATTTT; cdr3_aa: CASGDRDEPQHF
v_call: TRBV30; j_call: TRBJ1-1; clone_size: once; d_call: NA; cdr3_nt: TGTGCCTGGAGTGTTAACCTACGATACCCTGAAGCTTTCTTT; cdr3_aa: CAWSVNLRYPEAFF
v_call: TRBV5-1; j_call: TRBJ2-2; clone_size: once; d_call: TRBD1; cdr3_nt: TGCGCCAGCGGCCAGGGGGCGAACACCGGGGAGCTGTTTTTT; cdr3_aa: CASGQGANTGELFF
v_call: TRBV18; j_call: TRBJ1-5; clone_size: NA; d_call: TRBD1; cdr3_nt: TGTGCCAGCTCACCGGTGACAGGGAAGGATCAGCCCCAGCATTTT; cdr3_aa: CASSPVTGKDQPQHF
v_call: TRBV7-9; j_call: TRBJ1-2; clone_size: NA; d_call: NA; cdr3_nt: TGTGCCAGCAGCTTAGGAGTACAGAGTGGCTACACCTTC; cdr3_aa: CASSLGVQSGYTF
v_call: TRBV19; j_call: TRBJ2-3; clone_size: NA; d_call: TRBD1; cdr3_nt: TGTGCCAGTAGGAACGCTGGACAGGGGGCCCAAGATACGCAGTATTTT; cdr3_aa: CASRNAGQGAQDTQYF
v_call: TRBV19; j_call: TRBJ1-1; clone_size: NA; d_call: NA; cdr3_nt: TGTGCCAGTCAAGCAGGCGGGCGAGTAAATCTGGAGAACACTGAAGCTTTCTTT; cdr3_aa: CASQAGGRVNLENTEAFF
v_call: TRBV4-1; j_call: TRBJ1-3; clone_size: NA; d_call: NA; cdr3_nt: TGCGCCAGCAGCCAAATGGGGGGTTTCTCTGGAAACACCATATATTTT; cdr3_aa: CASSQMGGFSGNTIYF
v_call: TRBV5-1; j_call: TRBJ1-5; clone_size: NA; d_call: NA; cdr3_nt: TGCGCCAGCAGCCCGCATGGAGGTAGCAATCAGCCCCAGCATTTT; cdr3_aa: CASSPHGGSNQPQHF
v_call: TRBV5-4; j_call: TRBJ1-2; clone_size: NA; d_call: NA; cdr3_nt: TGTGCCAGCAGCTTGGCTTCGGGCAGGGTGTACACCTTC; cdr3_aa: CASSLASGRVYTF
v_call: TRBV7-6; j_call: TRBJ2-1; clone_size: NA; d_call: NA; cdr3_nt: TGTGCCAGCGAAGGGGACAATGAGCAGTTCTTC; cdr3_aa: CASEGDNEQFF
v_call: TRBV21-1; j_call: TRBJ2-1; clone_size: NA; d_call: NA; cdr3_nt: TGTGCCAGCAGCGCACTAGAAAAGAGTGAGCAGTTCTTC; cdr3_aa: CASSALEKSEQFF
v_call: TRBV6-5; j_call: TRBJ2-2; clone_size: NA; d_call: TRBD1; cdr3_nt: TGTGCCAGCAGGGCCGGGACAGTGAACACCGGGGAGCTGTTTTTT; cdr3_aa: CASRAGTVNTGELFF
v_call: TRBV9; j_call: TRBJ1-3; clone_size: once; d_call: NA; cdr3_nt: TGTGCCAGCAGCGTAGAAGCCGGTGGGGCGTCGAGAGGAAACACCATATATTTT; cdr3_aa: CASSVEAGGASRGNTIYF
v_call: TRBV7-2; j_call: TRBJ2-1; clone_size: once; d_call: NA; cdr3_nt: TGTGCCAGCAGCCCCCTGGGGTCTGGGGCCCCCTCATACAATGAGCAGTTCTTC; cdr3_aa: CASSPLGSGAPSYNEQFF
v_call: TRBV4-1; j_call: TRBJ1-4; clone_size: NA; d_call: TRBD1; cdr3_nt: TGCGCCAGCAGGTCCCGGGACAGGGATGAAAAACTGTTTTTT; cdr3_aa: CASRSRDRDEKLFF
v_call: TRBV5-1; j_call: TRBJ2-1; clone_size: NA; d_call: TRBD2; cdr3_nt: TGCGCCAGCAGCCCGGGGACTAGCGGGTTCAACGAGCAGTTCTTC; cdr3_aa: CASSPGTSGFNEQFF
v_call: TRBV9; j_call: TRBJ1-6; clone_size: few; d_call: NA; cdr3_nt: TGTGCCAGCAGCGTAGGGAGCGAATCACCCCTCCACTTT; cdr3_aa: CASSVGSESPLHF
v_call: TRBV9; j_call: TRBJ2-2; clone_size: NA; d_call: TRBD1; cdr3_nt: TGTGCCAGCAGCGTAACAGGGGGCACCGGGGAGCTGTTTTTT; cdr3_aa: CASSVTGGTGELFF
v_call: TRBV6-5; j_call: TRBJ1-1; clone_size: NA; d_call: TRBD1; cdr3_nt: TGTGCCAGCAGTCTGTCGACAGGGCGGGCTGAAGCTTTCTTT; cdr3_aa: CASSLSTGRAEAFF
v_call: TRBV7-2; j_call: TRBJ1-5; clone_size: NA; d_call: TRBD1; cdr3_nt: TGTGCCAGCAGTAAGGCGACAGGGGGTCAGCCCCAGCATTTT; cdr3_aa: CASSKATGGQPQHF
v_call: TRBV4-1; j_call: TRBJ1-5; clone_size: NA; d_call: NA; cdr3_nt: TGCGCCAGCAGCCAAGGTGGGGGAGGAAACAATCAGCCCCAGCATTTT; cdr3_aa: CASSQGGGGNNQPQHF